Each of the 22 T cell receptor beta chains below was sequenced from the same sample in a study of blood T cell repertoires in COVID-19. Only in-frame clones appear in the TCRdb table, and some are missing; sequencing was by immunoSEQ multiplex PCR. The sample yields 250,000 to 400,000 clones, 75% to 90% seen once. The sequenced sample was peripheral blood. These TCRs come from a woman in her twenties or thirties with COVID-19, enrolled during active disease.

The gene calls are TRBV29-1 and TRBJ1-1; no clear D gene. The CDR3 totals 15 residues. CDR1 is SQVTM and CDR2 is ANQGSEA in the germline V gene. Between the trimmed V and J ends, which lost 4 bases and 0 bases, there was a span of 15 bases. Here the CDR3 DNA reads TGCAGCGTTGGGCGCGGCCAATATATGAACACTGAAGCTTTCTTT. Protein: CSVGRGQYMNTEAFF. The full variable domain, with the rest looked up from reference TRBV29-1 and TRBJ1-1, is SAVISQKPSRDICQRGTSLTIQCQVDSQVTMMFWYRQQPGQSLTLIATANQGSEATYESGFVIDKFPISRPNLTFSTLTVSNMSPEDSSIYLCSVGRGQYMNTEAFFGQGTRLTVV.

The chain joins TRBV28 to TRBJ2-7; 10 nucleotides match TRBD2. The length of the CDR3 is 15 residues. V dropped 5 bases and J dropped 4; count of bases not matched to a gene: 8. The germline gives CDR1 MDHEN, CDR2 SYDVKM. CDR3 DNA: TGTGCCAGCAGTCCCCCAGCGGGAGGGCCTTACGAGCAGTACTTC. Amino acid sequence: CASSPPAGGPYEQYF.

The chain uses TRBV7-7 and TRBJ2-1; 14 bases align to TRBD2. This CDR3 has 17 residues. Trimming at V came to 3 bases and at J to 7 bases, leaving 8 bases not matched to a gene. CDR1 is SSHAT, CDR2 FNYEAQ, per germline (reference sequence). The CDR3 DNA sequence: TGTGCCAGCAGCTTGACTAGCGGGAGGGCCCTAAGTAATGAGCAGTTCTTC. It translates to CASSLTSGRALSNEQFF.

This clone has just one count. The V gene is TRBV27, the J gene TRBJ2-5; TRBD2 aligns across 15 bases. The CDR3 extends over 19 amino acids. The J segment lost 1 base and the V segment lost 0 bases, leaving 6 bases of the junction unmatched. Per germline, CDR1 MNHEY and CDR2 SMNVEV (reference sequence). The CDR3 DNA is TGTGCCAGCAGTTTATCCCTGGGGACTAGCGGGAGGATCCAAGAGACCCAGTACTTC. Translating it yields CASSLSLGTSGRIQETQYF.

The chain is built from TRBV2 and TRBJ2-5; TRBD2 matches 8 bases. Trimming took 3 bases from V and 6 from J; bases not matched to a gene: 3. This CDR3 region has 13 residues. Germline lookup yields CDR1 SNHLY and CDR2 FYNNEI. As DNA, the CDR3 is TGTGCCAGCAGTGATCCGGGGGGGAAGACCCAGTACTTC. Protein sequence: CASSDPGGKTQYF.

CDR3 protein: CASSLPSGSYTGELFF. CDR3 coding DNA: TGTGCCAGCAGCCTCCCTAGCGGGTCTTACACCGGGGAGCTGTTTTTT. V is TRBV5-6 and J is TRBJ2-2, with TRBD2 matching over 8 bases. CDR1 is SGHDT and CDR2 is YYEEEE in the germline V gene. Trimming took 4 bases from V and 3 from J; bases not matched to a gene: 8. This CDR3 spans 16 amino acids.

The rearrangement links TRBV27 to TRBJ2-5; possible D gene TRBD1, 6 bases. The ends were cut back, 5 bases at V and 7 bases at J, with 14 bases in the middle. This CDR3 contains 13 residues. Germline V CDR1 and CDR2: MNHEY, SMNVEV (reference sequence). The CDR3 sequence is CASSRDRTGTQYF. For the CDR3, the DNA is TGTGCCAGCAGTCGTGACAGGACTGGGACCCAGTACTTC.

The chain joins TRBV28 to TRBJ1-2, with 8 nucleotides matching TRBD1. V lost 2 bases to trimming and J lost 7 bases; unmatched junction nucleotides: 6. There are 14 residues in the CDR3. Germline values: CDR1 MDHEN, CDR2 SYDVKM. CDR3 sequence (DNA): TGTGCCAGCAGTTTACAGGGGACAGGCGGTGGCTACACCTTC. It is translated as CASSLQGTGGGYTF.

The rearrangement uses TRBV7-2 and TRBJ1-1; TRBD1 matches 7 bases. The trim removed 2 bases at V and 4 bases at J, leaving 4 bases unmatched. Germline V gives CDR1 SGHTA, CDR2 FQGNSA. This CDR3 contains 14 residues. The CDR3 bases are TGTGCCAGCAGCTTACAGGGGGAAGGCACTGAAGCTTTCTTT. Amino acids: CASSLQGEGTEAFF. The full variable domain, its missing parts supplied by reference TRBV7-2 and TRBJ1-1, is GAGVSQSPSNKVTEKGKDVELRCDPISGHTALYWYRQSLGQGLEFLIYFQGNSAPDKSGLPSDRFSAERTGGSVSTLTIQRTQQEDSAVYLCASSLQGEGTEAFFGQGTRLTVV.

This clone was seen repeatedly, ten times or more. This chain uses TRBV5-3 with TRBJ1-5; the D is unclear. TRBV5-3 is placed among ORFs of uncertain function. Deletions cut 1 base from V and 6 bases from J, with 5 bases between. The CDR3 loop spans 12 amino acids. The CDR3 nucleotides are TGTGCCAGAAGCTTGATCATTCAGCCCCAGCATTTT. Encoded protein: CARSLIIQPQHF.

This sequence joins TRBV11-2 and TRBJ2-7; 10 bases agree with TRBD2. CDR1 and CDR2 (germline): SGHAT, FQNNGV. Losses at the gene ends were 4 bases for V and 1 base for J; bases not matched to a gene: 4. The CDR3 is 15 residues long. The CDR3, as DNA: TGTGCCAGCAGCTACCGGACTAGCGGATCCTACGAGCAGTACTTC. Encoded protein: CASSYRTSGSYEQYF.

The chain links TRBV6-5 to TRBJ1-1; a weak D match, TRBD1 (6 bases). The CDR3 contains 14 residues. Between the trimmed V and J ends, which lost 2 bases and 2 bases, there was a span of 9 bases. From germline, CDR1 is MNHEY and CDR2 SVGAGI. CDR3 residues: CASSYTDRNTEAFF. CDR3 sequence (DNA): TGTGCCAGCAGTTACACGGACAGAAACACTGAAGCTTTCTTT.

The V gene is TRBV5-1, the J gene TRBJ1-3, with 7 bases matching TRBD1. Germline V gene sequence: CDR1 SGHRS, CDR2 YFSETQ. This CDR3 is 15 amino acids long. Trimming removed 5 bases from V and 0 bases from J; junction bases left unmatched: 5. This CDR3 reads CASRAGTVSGNTIYF. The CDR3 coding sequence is TGCGCCAGCAGGGCCGGGACAGTCTCTGGAAACACCATATATTTT.

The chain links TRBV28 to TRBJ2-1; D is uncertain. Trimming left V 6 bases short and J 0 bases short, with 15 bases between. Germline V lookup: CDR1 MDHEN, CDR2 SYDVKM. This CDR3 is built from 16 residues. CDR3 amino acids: CASSSIEASSYNEQFF. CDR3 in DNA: TGTGCCAGCAGCTCAATAGAGGCGAGCTCCTACAATGAGCAGTTCTTC.

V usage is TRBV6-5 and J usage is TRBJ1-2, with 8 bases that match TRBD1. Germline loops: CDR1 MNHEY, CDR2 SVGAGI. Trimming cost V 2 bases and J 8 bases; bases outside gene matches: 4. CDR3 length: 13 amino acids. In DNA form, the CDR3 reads TGTGCCAGCAGTTACGGACAGGGTAGAGGCTACACCTTC. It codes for CASSYGQGRGYTF.

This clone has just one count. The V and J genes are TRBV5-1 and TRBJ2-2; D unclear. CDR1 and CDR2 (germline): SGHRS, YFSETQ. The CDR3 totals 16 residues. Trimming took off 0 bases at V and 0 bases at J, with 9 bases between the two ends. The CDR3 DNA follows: TGCGCCAGCAGCTTGGTTCTTGCGGCGAACACCGGGGAGCTGTTTTTT. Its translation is CASSLVLAANTGELFF.

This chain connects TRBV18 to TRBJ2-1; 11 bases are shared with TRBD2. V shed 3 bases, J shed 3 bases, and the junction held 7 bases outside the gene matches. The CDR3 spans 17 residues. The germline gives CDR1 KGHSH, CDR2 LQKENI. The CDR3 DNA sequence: TGTGCCAGCTCACCGGCCCCTACTAGCGGGAGCTACAATGAGCAGTTCTTC. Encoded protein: CASSPAPTSGSYNEQFF.

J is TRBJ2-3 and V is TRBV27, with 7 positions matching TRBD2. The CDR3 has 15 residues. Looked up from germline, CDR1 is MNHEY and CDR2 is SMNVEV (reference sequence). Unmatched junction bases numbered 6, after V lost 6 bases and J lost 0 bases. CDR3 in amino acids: CASRLAGLSTDTQYF. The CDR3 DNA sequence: TGTGCCAGCAGATTAGCGGGCCTCAGCACAGATACGCAGTATTTT.

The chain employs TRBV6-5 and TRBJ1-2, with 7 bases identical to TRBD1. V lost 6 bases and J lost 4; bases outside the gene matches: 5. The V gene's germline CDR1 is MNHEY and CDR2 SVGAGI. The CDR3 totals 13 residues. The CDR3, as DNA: TGTGCCAGCAGCCCCCGGGACAGCTATGGCTACACCTTC. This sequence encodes CASSPRDSYGYTF.

CDR3 nucleotide sequence: TGCGCCAGCACCCCGGGACAGGCAAGCTCTGGAAACACCATATATTTT. Its translation is CASTPGQASSGNTIYF. The chain carries TRBV10-1 and TRBJ1-3; 8 bases align to TRBD1. The CDR3 extends over 16 amino acids. Per the germline V gene, CDR1 is WNHNN and CDR2 is SYGVQD (reference sequence). The J segment lost 0 bases and the V segment lost 7 bases, leaving 8 bases of the junction unmatched.

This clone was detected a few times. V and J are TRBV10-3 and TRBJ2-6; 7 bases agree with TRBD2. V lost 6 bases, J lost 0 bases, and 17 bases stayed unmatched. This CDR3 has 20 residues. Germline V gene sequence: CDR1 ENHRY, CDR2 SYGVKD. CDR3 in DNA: TGTGCCATCAGCCCCGGGGAGGGTGCTGGCTCAGTCTCTGGGGCCAACGTCCTGACTTTC. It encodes CAISPGEGAGSVSGANVLTF.

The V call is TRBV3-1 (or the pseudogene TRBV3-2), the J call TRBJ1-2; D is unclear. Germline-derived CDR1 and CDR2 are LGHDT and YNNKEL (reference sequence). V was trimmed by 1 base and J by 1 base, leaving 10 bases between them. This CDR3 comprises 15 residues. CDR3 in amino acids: CASSQGGLLNYGYTF. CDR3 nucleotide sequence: TGTGCCAGCAGCCAAGGAGGTCTGCTTAACTATGGCTACACCTTC.